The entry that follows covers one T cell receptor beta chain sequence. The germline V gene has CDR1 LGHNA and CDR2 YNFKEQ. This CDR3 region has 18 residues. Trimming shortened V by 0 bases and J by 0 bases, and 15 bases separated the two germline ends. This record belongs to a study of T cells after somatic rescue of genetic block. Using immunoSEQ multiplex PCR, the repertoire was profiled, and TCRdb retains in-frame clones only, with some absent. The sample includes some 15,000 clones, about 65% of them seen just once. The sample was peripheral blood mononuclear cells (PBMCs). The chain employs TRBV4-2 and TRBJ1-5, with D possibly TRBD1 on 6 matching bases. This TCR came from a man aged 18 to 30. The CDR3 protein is CASSQERGIYYSNQPQHF. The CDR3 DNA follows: TGTGCCAGCAGCCAAGAAAGGGGGATATACTATAGCAATCAGCCCCAGCATTTT.